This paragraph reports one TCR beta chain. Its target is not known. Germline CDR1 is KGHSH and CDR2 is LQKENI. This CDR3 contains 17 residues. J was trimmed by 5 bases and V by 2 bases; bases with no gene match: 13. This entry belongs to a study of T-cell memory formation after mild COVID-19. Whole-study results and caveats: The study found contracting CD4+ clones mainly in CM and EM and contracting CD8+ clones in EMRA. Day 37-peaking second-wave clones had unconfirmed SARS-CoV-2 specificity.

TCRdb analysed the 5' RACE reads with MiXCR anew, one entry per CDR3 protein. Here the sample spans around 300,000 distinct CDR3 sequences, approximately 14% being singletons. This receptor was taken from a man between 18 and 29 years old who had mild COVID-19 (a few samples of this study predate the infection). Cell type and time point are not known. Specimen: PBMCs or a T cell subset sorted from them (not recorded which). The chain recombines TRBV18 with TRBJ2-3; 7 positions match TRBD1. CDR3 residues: CASSPSGQPGMVDTQYF. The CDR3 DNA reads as TGTGCCAGCTCACCATCGGGACAGCCTGGAATGGTAGATACGCAGTATTTT.